These 9 T cell receptor beta chains came from one sample sequenced in a study of T-cell reconstitution after alpha-beta-depleted transplantation in children. Unique molecular identifiers tagged the TCRbeta library. TCRdb recomputed calls from the PCR reads with MiXCR, one row per CDR3 protein. The sample has about 280,000 distinct CDR3 sequences, roughly 10% seen once. Material: peripheral blood, obtained 180 days after TCRalphabeta/CD19-depleted stem cell transplant. These receptors were obtained from a male patient under 10 years old who had a stem cell transplant for chronic granulomatous disease, so the T cells may come from the graft donor.

This clonotype showed up just a few times. The gene calls are TRBV12-3 or TRBV12-4 and TRBJ2-1, with 7 bases fitting TRBD2. The CDR3 extends over 15 amino acids. The trim removed 5 bases at V and 4 bases at J, leaving 8 bases unmatched. The CDR3 protein is CASSPSSGPYNEQFF. DNA of the CDR3: TGTGCCAGCAGTCCTTCTAGCGGACCTTACAATGAGCAGTTCTTC.

The sample holds many counts of this clonotype. This chain uses TRBV24-1 with TRBJ2-1; TRBD2 agrees at 11 bases. CDR3 size: 18 residues. Per the germline V gene, CDR1 is KGHDR and CDR2 is SFDVKD. Unmatched junction bases numbered 11, after V lost 3 bases and J lost 5 bases. The CDR3 sequence: CATSDRRGLAGGNNEQFF. The DNA for the CDR3 is TGTGCCACCAGTGATCGTAGAGGCCTAGCGGGAGGCAACAATGAGCAGTTCTTC.

A few counts support this clonotype. The gene calls are TRBV3-1 and TRBJ1-2; tentative D call: TRBD1 (6 bases). Between the trimmed V and J ends, which lost 3 bases and 3 bases, there was a span of 17 bases. CDR1 LGHDT and CDR2 YNNKEL come from the germline V gene (reference sequence). CDR3 length: 16 residues. The CDR3 region is CASSQKGRDIYYGYTF. The CDR3 DNA reads TGTGCCAGCAGCCAGAAAGGCCGGGACATCTACTATGGCTACACCTTC.

This clonotype was seen ten or more times. V usage is TRBV7-2 and J usage is TRBJ2-3, with 8 bases matching TRBD2. The length of the CDR3 is 20 residues. J was trimmed by 1 base and V by 0 bases; bases with no gene match: 15. CDR1 and CDR2 (germline): SGHTA, FQGNSA. CDR3 protein: CASSLALKWLAGPRTDTQYF. DNA of the CDR3: TGTGCCAGCAGCTTAGCGCTAAAGTGGCTAGCGGGTCCCCGCACAGATACGCAGTATTTT.

This clonotype appeared many times. V is TRBV5-1 and J is TRBJ2-3; D is possibly TRBD1 or TRBD2 (5 bases each). This CDR3 spans 15 amino acids. Trimming pared 1 base from V and 2 bases from J, leaving 11 bases between. CDR1 and CDR2 from the germline V gene are SGHRS and YFSETQ. The CDR3 sequence: CASSLRQGPTDTQYF. CDR3 nucleotides: TGCGCCAGCAGCTTGCGGCAGGGACCCACAGATACGCAGTATTTT. Complete variable domain (other parts from reference TRBV5-1 and TRBJ2-3): KAGVTQTPRYLIKTRGQQVTLSCSPISGHRSVSWYQQTPGQGLQFLFEYFSETQRNKGNFPGRFSGRQFSNSRSEMNVSTLELGDSALYLCASSLRQGPTDTQYFGPGTRLTVL.

This clonotype was seen at least ten times. The gene calls are TRBV12-3 or TRBV12-4 and TRBJ1-2; D might be TRBD1 (5 bases). Deletions cut 8 bases from V and 7 bases from J, with 17 bases between. This CDR3 is 13 amino acids long. In DNA, the CDR3 is TGTGCCAGCGGGACTAACAGGAAGCGTGGCTACACCTTC. Translation: CASGTNRKRGYTF.

This clonotype has at least ten counts. The rearrangement uses TRBV5-1 and TRBJ1-1, with TRBD1 matching over 11 bases. CDR1 and CDR2 (germline): SGHRS, YFSETQ. This CDR3 spans 15 amino acids. V gave up 4 bases and J gave up 4 bases; unmatched junction bases: 6. CDR3 in amino acids: CASSRTGGGSTEAFF. CDR3 in DNA: TGCGCCAGCAGCAGGACAGGGGGCGGGAGCACTGAAGCTTTCTTT. The entire variable domain, with the rest obtained from reference TRBV5-1 and TRBJ1-1, is as follows: KAGVTQTPRYLIKTRGQQVTLSCSPISGHRSVSWYQQTPGQGLQFLFEYFSETQRNKGNFPGRFSGRQFSNSRSEMNVSTLELGDSALYLCASSRTGGGSTEAFFGQGTRLTVV.

This clonotype was recorded many times. The chain uses TRBV7-9 and TRBJ2-2, with a weak D call TRBD2 (5 bases). Germline loops: CDR1 SEHNR, CDR2 FQNEAQ (reference sequence). Trimming took off 3 bases at V and 6 bases at J, with 17 bases between the two ends. CDR3 length equals 16 residues. CDR3 amino acids: CASSFLDSGGPGELFF. CDR3 sequence (DNA): TGTGCCAGCAGCTTCCTCGATAGTGGAGGTCCCGGGGAGCTGTTTTTT. The full variable domain, completed using reference TRBV7-9 and TRBJ2-2, is DTGVSQNPRHKITKRGQNVTFRCDPISEHNRLYWYRQTLGQGPEFLTYFQNEAQLEKSRLLSDRFSAERPKGSFSTLEIQRTEQGDSAMYLCASSFLDSGGPGELFFGEGSRLTVL.

This clonotype came up a few times. At one end, the junction sequence differs from germline, possibly due to a read error. The chain has TRBV20-1 and TRBJ2-5, with TRBD2 matching over 14 bases. The CDR3 covers 19 residues. Germline loops: CDR1 DFQATT, CDR2 SNEGSKA (reference sequence). CDR3 residues: CCARGGGTSGRASQETQYF. In DNA form, the CDR3 reads TGCTGTGCTAGAGGGGGGGGGACTAGCGGGAGAGCTTCCCAAGAGACCCAGTACTTC.